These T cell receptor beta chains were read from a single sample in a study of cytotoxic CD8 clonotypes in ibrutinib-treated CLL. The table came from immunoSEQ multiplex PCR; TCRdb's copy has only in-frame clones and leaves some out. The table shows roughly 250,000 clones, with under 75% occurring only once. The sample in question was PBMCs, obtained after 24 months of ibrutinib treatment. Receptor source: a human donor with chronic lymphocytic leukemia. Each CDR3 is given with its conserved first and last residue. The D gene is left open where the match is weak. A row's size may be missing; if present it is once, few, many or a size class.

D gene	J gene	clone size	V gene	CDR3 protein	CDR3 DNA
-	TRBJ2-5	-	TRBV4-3	CASSQDRRGEETQYF	TGCGCCAGCAGCCAAGATCGGAGAGGGGAAGAGACCCAGTACTTC
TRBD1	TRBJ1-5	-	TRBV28	CASHPGQGTPQHF	TGTGCCAGTCATCCGGGACAGGGAACGCCCCAGCATTTT
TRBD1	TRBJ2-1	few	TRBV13	CASSSTGPGNEQFF	TGTGCCAGCAGCTCGACAGGGCCCGGCAATGAGCAGTTCTTC
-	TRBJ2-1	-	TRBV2	CASSESFFMYNEQFF	TGTGCCAGCAGTGAAAGTTTCTTCATGTACAATGAGCAGTTCTTC
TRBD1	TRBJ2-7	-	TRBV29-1	CSAETGTGVFEQYF	TGCAGCGCCGAGACCGGGACAGGGGTATTTGAGCAGTACTTC
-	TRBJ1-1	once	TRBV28	CASSLGEAFF	TGTGCCAGCAGTCTCGGCGAGGCTTTCTTT
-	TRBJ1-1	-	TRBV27	CASSLSPSTEAFF	TGTGCCAGCAGTTTATCACCGAGCACTGAAGCTTTCTTT
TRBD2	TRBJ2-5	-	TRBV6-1	CASSEFWGLADQETQYF	TGTGCCAGCAGTGAATTTTGGGGACTAGCGGACCAAGAGACCCAGTACTTC
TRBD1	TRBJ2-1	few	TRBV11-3	CASSLEGTGTGEQFF	TGTGCCAGCAGCTTAGAAGGGACAGGGACGGGGGAGCAGTTCTTC
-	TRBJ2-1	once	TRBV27	CASSLVGGGDNEQFF	TGTGCCAGCAGTTTAGTCGGGGGCGGGGACAATGAGCAGTTCTTC
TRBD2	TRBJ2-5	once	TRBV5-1	CASSLAGTSDIDRTQYF	TGCGCCAGCAGCTTGGCGGGGACTAGCGATATCGACCGGACCCAGTACTTC
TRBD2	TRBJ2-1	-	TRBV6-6	CASSYLAGLDNEQFF	TGTGCCAGCAGTTATCTAGCGGGCCTCGACAATGAGCAGTTCTTC
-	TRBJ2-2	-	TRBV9	CASSVAPDTTGELFF	TGTGCCAGCAGCGTAGCCCCGGACACCACCGGGGAGCTGTTTTTT
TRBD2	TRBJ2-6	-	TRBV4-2	CASSQDRGSGRASRANVLTF	TGTGCCAGCAGCCAAGATCGGGGTAGCGGGAGGGCCTCGAGGGCCAACGTCCTGACTTTC
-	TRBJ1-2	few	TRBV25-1	CASSDPLPFGYTF	TGTGCCAGCAGTGACCCCCTGCCCTTTGGCTACACCTTC
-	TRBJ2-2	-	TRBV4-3	CASSQEGPPGELFF	TGCGCCAGCAGCCAAGAAGGGCCCCCCGGGGAGCTGTTTTTT
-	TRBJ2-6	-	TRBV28	CASSCESGANVLTF	TGTGCCAGCAGTTGCGAATCTGGGGCCAACGTCCTGACTTTC
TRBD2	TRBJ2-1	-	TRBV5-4	CASSLDVGTSVNEQFF	TGTGCCAGCAGCTTGGATGTCGGGACTAGCGTCAATGAGCAGTTCTTC
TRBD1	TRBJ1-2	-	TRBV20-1	CSARTGYGYTF	TGCAGTGCTCGGACAGGATATGGCTACACCTTC
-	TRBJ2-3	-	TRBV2	CASSDQGRGTDTQYF	TGTGCCAGCAGTGATCAGGGTCGGGGCACAGATACGCAGTATTTT
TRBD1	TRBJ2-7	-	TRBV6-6	CASSSSTGAYEQYF	TGTGCCAGCAGTTCTTCCACAGGGGCCTACGAGCAGTACTTC
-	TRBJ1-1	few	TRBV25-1	CASSESLVSEAFF	TGTGCCAGCAGTGAATCGTTAGTGAGTGAAGCTTTCTTT